This T cell receptor (beta chain) comes out of a study of long-term antiretroviral therapy in people with HIV. Notes on the study in general: After ART, diversity increased yet remained lower than transplant donor controls.

Version v3.0 of the immunoSEQ assay ran at survey level. This table comes from immunoSEQ multiplex PCR, and its TCRdb copy is limited to in-frame clones, with some not included. The sample contains 31,000 or so clones, roughly 96% of which appear only once. The germline CDR1 and CDR2 sequences are SGHAT and FQNNGV. Trimming pared 3 bases from V and 8 bases from J, leaving 13 bases between. The CDR3 spans 14 residues. Regarding this clone: The antigen is unknown.

The source material was unsorted PBMCs, sampled about 6.6 years after starting antiretroviral therapy. The receptor was derived from a young man with HIV. The J gene is TRBJ1-4, the V gene TRBV11-2; the D gene is possibly TRBD1 (5 bases). CDR3 sequence: CASSFSGGWEKLFF. DNA for the CDR3: TGTGCCAGCAGCTTCTCGGGGGGATGGGAAAAACTGTTTTTT.